This T cell receptor (beta chain) was obtained from a study of preoperative IRX-2 immunotherapy in early breast cancer. The method was immunoSEQ multiplex PCR; TCRdb's version includes in-frame clones alone and lacks a portion of them. The sample comprises about 24,000 clones, approximately 90% of which are singletons, and under 30% rests with the top ten. Treatment described: preoperative locoregional IRX-2 cytokine immunotherapy. Samples came from a phase Ib trial of preoperative locoregional IRX-2 cytokine immunotherapy. V was shortened by 5 bases and J by 1 base, with 12 bases between the two germline ends. CDR3 length: 14 amino acids. The V gene's germline CDR1 is SQVTM and CDR2 ANQGSEA.

The genes are TRBV29-1 and TRBJ1-5; D ambiguous. The clonotype originates from a human donor with breast cancer. The sequences come from tumor tissue, collected after IRX-2 immunotherapy. CDR3 bases: TGCAGCGTTAGTGGAAGGGCGAGCAATCAGCCCCAGCATTTT. Amino acid sequence: CSVSGRASNQPQHF.